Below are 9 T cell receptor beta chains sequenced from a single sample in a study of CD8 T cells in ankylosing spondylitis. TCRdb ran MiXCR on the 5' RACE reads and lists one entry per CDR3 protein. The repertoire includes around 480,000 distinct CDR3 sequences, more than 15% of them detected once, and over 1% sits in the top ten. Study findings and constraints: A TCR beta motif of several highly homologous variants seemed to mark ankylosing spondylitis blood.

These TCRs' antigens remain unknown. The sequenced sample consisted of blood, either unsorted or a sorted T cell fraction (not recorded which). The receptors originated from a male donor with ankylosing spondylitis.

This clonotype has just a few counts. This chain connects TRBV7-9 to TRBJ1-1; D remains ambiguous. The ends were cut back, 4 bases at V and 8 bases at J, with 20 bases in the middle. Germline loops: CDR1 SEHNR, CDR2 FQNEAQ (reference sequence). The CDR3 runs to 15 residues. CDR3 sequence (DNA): TGTGCCAGCAGCTCCATGGAGGTGGGTGGATTCGAAGCTTTCTTT. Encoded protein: CASSSMEVGGFEAFF.

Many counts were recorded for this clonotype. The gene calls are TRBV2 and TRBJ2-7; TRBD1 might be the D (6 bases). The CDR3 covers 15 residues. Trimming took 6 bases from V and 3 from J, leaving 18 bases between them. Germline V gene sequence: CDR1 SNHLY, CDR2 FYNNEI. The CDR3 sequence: CASRARRDILYEQYF. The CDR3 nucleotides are TGTGCCAGCAGAGCTCGCCGGGACATCCTCTACGAGCAGTACTTC.

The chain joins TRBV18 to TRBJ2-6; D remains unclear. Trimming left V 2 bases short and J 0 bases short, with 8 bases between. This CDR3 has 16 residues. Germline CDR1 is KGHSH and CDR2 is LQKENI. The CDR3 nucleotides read TGTGCCAGCTCACCATCCCCCCTCTCTGGGGCCAACGTCCTGACTTTC. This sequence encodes CASSPSPLSGANVLTF.

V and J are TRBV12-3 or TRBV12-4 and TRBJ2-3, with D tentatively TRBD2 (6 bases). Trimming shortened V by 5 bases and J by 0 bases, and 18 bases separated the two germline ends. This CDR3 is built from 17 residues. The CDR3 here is CASSHRSAGLSTDTQYF. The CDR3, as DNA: TGTGCCAGCAGTCACCGAAGCGCGGGACTCAGCACAGATACGCAGTATTTT.

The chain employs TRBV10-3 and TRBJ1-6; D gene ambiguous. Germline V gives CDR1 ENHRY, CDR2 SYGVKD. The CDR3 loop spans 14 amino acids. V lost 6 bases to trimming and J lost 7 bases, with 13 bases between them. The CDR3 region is CAISALTWNSPLHF. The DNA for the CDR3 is TGTGCCATCAGCGCCCTTACATGGAATTCACCCCTCCACTTT.

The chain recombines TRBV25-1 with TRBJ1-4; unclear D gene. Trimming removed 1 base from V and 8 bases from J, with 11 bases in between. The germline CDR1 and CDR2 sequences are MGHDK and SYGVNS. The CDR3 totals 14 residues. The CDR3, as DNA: TGTGCCAGCAGTGAATTTACTTTGGGGGAAAAACTGTTTTTT. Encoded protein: CASSEFTLGEKLFF.

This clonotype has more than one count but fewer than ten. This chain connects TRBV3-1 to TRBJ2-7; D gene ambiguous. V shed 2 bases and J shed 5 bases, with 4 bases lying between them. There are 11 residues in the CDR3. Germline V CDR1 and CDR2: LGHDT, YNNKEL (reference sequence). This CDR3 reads CASSQLHEQYF. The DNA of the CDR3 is TGTGCCAGCAGCCAATTACACGAGCAGTACTTC.

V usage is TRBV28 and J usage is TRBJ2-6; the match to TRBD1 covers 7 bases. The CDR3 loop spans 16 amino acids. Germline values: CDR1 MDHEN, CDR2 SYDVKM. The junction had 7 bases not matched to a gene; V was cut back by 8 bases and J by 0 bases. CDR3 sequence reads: CASRRQGFSGANVLTF. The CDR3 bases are TGTGCCAGCCGACGACAGGGATTCTCTGGGGCCAACGTCCTGACTTTC. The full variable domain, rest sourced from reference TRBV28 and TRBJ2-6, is DVKVTQSSRYLVKRTGEKVFLECVQDMDHENMFWYRQDPGLGLRLIYFSYDVKMKEKGDIPEGYSVSREKKERFSLILESASTNQTSMYLCASRRQGFSGANVLTFGAGSRLTVL.

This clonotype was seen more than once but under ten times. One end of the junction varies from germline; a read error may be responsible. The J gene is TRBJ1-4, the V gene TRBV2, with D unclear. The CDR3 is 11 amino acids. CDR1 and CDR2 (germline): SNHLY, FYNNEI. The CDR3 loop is CASSEAGGRYF. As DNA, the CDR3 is TGTGCCAGCAGTGAAGCCGGAGGCCGGTATTTT.